The 9 T cell receptor beta chains presented below share a single source sample, sequenced in a study of blood T cell dynamics during melanoma immunotherapy. Stated time point: week 3, after first cycle of checkpoint inhibitor. Sequenced by immunoSEQ multiplex PCR; TCRdb stores in-frame clones only, minus some. The table has 14,000 to 15,000 clones, around 90% seen once. The sequencing here drew on blood, taken from a patient treated with checkpoint blockade. The receptors stem from a human donor with melanoma.

The chain employs TRBV6-6 and TRBJ1-4; D uncertain. CDR3 length equals 13 residues. Trimming left V 7 bases short and J 3 bases short, with 9 bases between. Germline-derived CDR1 and CDR2 are MNHNY and SVGAGI (reference sequence). The DNA of the CDR3 is TGTGCCAGCAATACGGCTTCTAATGAAAAACTGTTTTTT. As protein: CASNTASNEKLFF.

V is TRBV19 and J is TRBJ2-3; D is unresolved. Looked up from germline, CDR1 is LNHDA and CDR2 is SQIVND (reference sequence). The CDR3 has 14 residues. The V end was cut by 3 bases, the J end by 3 bases, with 10 bases between. CDR3 sequence reads: CASSIATVTDTQYF. The CDR3 DNA is TGTGCCAGTAGTATTGCTACAGTTACAGATACGCAGTATTTT.

The rearrangement joins TRBV6-6 to TRBJ2-5; D is uncertain. From germline, CDR1 is MNHNY and CDR2 SVGAGI (reference sequence). This CDR3 region has 14 residues. Trimming removed 0 bases at V and 2 bases at J, with 7 bases between. The CDR3 loop is CASSYSGRQETQYF. The CDR3 nucleotides read TGTGCCAGCAGTTACTCTGGCAGACAAGAGACCCAGTACTTC.

The V and J genes are TRBV19 and TRBJ2-7, with TRBD2 as a possible D gene (5 bases). Germline assignment: CDR1 LNHDA and CDR2 SQIVND (reference sequence). This CDR3 is built from 18 residues. V gave up 3 bases and J gave up 4 bases, with 25 bases separating them. The CDR3 loop is CASSMDFPQRRRIYEQYF. The CDR3 nucleotides read TGTGCCAGTAGTATGGACTTCCCCCAAAGGAGACGGATTTACGAGCAGTACTTC.

The chain is built from TRBV6-5 and TRBJ2-7; no clear D. The CDR3 is made up of 12 amino acids. CDR1 and CDR2 from the germline V gene are MNHEY and SVGAGI. The V and J ends lost 4 bases and 0 bases respectively, with 4 bases between them. The CDR3 DNA sequence: TGTGCCAGCAGTTCTTTCTCCTACGAGCAGTACTTC. Translated: CASSSFSYEQYF.

This chain connects TRBV28 to TRBJ1-2; 8 nucleotides agree with TRBD1. The length of the CDR3 is 13 residues. V lost 6 bases and J lost 8; bases outside the gene matches: 8. CDR1 MDHEN and CDR2 SYDVKM come from the germline V gene. In DNA form, the CDR3 reads TGTGCCAGCAGCCCGGACAGGGTGGGAGGCTACACCTTC. Translation: CASSPDRVGGYTF.

This chain joins TRBV7-2 and TRBJ2-1; unclear D gene. This CDR3 comprises 13 residues. V lost 5 bases to trimming and J lost 7 bases, with 12 bases between them. Germline CDR1 reads SGHTA; CDR2 reads FQGNSA. CDR3 bases: TGTGCCAGCAGCCCGCGGATGTTGAATGAGCAGTTCTTC. It specifies CASSPRMLNEQFF.

This chain uses TRBV2 with TRBJ2-7; TRBD2 aligns across 8 bases. Germline assignment: CDR1 SNHLY and CDR2 FYNNEI. The CDR3 loop spans 15 amino acids. With V trimmed by 1 base and J by 4 bases, 6 bases remained unmatched. The chain's CDR3 is CASSEGSGGFYEQYF. In DNA, the CDR3 is TGTGCCAGCAGTGAAGGGTCGGGAGGGTTTTACGAGCAGTACTTC. Together with reference TRBV2 and TRBJ2-7, the CDR3 gives the full variable domain: EPEVTQTPSHQVTQMGQEVILRCVPISNHLYFYWYRQILGQKVEFLVSFYNNEISEKSEIFDDQFSVERPDGSNFTLKIRSTKLEDSAMYFCASSEGSGGFYEQYFGPGTRLTVT.

The genes are TRBV27 and TRBJ2-3; no clear D. Germline values: CDR1 MNHEY, CDR2 SMNVEV (reference sequence). The CDR3 consists of 13 residues. With 4 bases removed from V and 1 base from J, the gap between germline ends came to 6 bases. Here the CDR3 reads CASSSIRTDTQYF. The CDR3, as DNA: TGTGCCAGCAGTTCCATACGCACAGATACGCAGTATTTT.